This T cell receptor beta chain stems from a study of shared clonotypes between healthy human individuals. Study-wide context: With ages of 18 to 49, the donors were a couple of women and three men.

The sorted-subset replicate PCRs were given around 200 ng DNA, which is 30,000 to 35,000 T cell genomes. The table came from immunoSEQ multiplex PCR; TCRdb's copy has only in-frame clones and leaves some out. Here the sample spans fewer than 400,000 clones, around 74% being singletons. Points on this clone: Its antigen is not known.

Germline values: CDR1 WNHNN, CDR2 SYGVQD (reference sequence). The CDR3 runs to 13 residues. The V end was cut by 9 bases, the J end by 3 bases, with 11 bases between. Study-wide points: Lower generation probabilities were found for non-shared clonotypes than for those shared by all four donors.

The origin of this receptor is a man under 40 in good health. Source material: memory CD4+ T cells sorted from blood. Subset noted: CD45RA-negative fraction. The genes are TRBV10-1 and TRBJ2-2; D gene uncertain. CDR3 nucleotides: TGCGCCAGTCAAAGGACCTACACCGGGGAGCTGTTTTTT. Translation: CASQRTYTGELFF.